This is a list of T cell receptor beta chains from one sample in a study of shared clonotypes between healthy human individuals. Some clones are missing from TCRdb's copy, which holds only in-frame ones; the method was immunoSEQ multiplex PCR. The sample holds about 2 million clones, 90% to 95% seen once. Sequenced: naive CD4+ T cells sorted from blood. The receptors were gathered from a man younger than 35 in good health. Both conserved end residues are part of each CDR3. Each record gives: D gene, J gene, clone size, V gene, CDR3 protein, CDR3 DNA. The D gene is left open where the match is weak. The size field is filled for only some rows; it gives once, few, many or a size class.

TRBD1,TRBJ1-2,-,TRBV28,CASTPGTDYGYTF,TGTGCCAGCACCCCGGGGACAGACTATGGCTACACCTTC
-,TRBJ2-6,-,TRBV28,CASSPRAFAGSGANVLTF,TGTGCCAGCAGCCCTCGGGCGTTTGCCGGCTCTGGGGCCAACGTCCTGACTTTC
-,TRBJ2-7,-,TRBV18,CASSPPVSLSPYEQYF,TGTGCCAGCTCACCACCGGTAAGCCTTTCTCCCTACGAGCAGTACTTC
-,TRBJ2-7,-,TRBV27,CASYSLGRAPYEQYF,TGTGCCAGCTACTCACTGGGCAGGGCGCCCTACGAGCAGTACTTC
-,TRBJ1-2,-,TRBV13,CASSTGRGGTF,TGTGCCAGCAGCACCGGACGTGGTGGTACCTTC
-,TRBJ1-6,-,TRBV4-3,CASSQDGTWGSPLHF,TGCGCCAGCAGCCAGGACGGGACATGGGGTTCACCCCTCCACTTT
TRBD2,TRBJ2-3,-,TRBV9,CASSPRLATTDTQYF,TGTGCCAGCAGCCCCCGACTAGCTACCACAGATACGCAGTATTTT
TRBD1,TRBJ1-1,-,TRBV7-9,CASSINSGTAEAFF,TGTGCCAGCAGCATCAACTCCGGGACAGCAGAAGCTTTCTTT
TRBD1,TRBJ2-5,few,TRBV19,CASSTPSGQGQETQYF,TGTGCCAGTAGTACACCCTCGGGACAGGGGCAAGAGACCCAGTACTTC
-,TRBJ2-3,once,TRBV11-2,CASSPSTDTQYF,TGTGCCAGCAGCCCGTCCACAGATACGCAGTATTTT
TRBD2,TRBJ2-7,-,TRBV7-2,CASSLIPSGGEQYF,TGTGCCAGCAGCTTAATCCCTAGCGGGGGCGAGCAGTACTTC
TRBD1,TRBJ1-5,-,TRBV5-1,CASSFFPTGGYTQPQHF,TGCGCCAGCAGCTTTTTTCCGACAGGGGGCTACACCCAGCCCCAGCATTTT
TRBD1,TRBJ2-7,-,TRBV27,CASSLASPGGLVNEQYF,TGTGCCAGCAGTTTAGCCTCACCAGGGGGATTAGTGAACGAGCAGTACTTC
-,TRBJ1-2,-,TRBV6-1,CASSEGTYGYTF,TGTGCCAGCAGTGAGGGGACTTATGGCTACACCTTC
TRBD1,TRBJ2-5,-,TRBV18,CASSPGTGSGETQYF,TGTGCCAGCTCACCAGGGACAGGGAGCGGAGAGACCCAGTACTTC
-,TRBJ2-3,-,TRBV6-6,CASRDRAVASTDTQYF,TGTGCCAGCAGGGATCGAGCTGTTGCTAGCACAGATACGCAGTATTTT
-,TRBJ2-7,-,TRBV6-1,CASSELVLPFGQYF,TGTGCCAGCAGTGAATTAGTACTTCCTTTCGGGCAGTACTTC
-,TRBJ1-2,-,TRBV14,CASSQLGITKLGYTF,TGTGCCAGCAGCCAACTGGGTATCACAAAGTTGGGCTACACCTTC
-,TRBJ1-5,-,TRBV7-2,CASSFSVGQPQHF,TGTGCCAGCAGCTTCTCAGTGGGGCAGCCCCAGCATTTT
-,TRBJ1-4,once,TRBV27,CASSKIETDEKLFF,TGTGCCAGCAGCAAGATAGAGACTGATGAAAAACTGTTTTTT
TRBD2,TRBJ2-2,-,TRBV18,CASSPRAGGSAGELFF,TGTGCCAGCTCACCAAGGGCGGGAGGATCCGCCGGGGAGCTGTTTTTT
-,TRBJ1-1,-,TRBV30,CAWSPFGSSELGVNTEAFF,TGTGCCTGGAGTCCGTTCGGAAGCTCCGAACTGGGGGTGAACACTGAAGCTTTCTTT
-,TRBJ1-5,-,TRBV30,CAWSAGTASNQPQHF,TGTGCCTGGAGCGCCGGGACCGCTAGCAATCAGCCCCAGCATTTT
-,TRBJ1-1,-,TRBV5-1,CASSPEIWSTGNTEAFF,TGCGCCAGCAGCCCCGAGATTTGGTCTACCGGGAACACTGAAGCTTTCTTT
-,TRBJ1-6,once,TRBV4-1,CASSQEGSGFSSYNSPLHF,TGCGCCAGCAGCCAAGAGGGGAGCGGATTCAGCTCCTATAATTCACCCCTCCACTTT
-,TRBJ1-2,-,TRBV28,CASTYQVGVGYTF,TGTGCCAGCACCTACCAGGTCGGGGTTGGCTACACCTTC
-,TRBJ1-2,-,TRBV20-1,CSASGNGYTF,TGCAGTGCTTCAGGGAATGGCTACACCTTC
-,TRBJ1-1,once,TRBV5-1,CASGSGLTEAFF,TGCGCCAGCGGAAGTGGTCTCACTGAAGCTTTCTTT
TRBD1,TRBJ2-7,-,TRBV28,CASLDPGQGGEQYF,TGTGCCAGTTTAGATCCGGGACAGGGGGGCGAGCAGTACTTC
-,TRBJ2-1,-,TRBV7-3,CASSLTGVNEQFF,TGTGCCAGCAGCTTAACGGGTGTAAATGAGCAGTTCTTC